The clone carrying this T cell receptor (beta chain) was picked up many times. TCRdb itself ran the 5' RACE reads through MiXCR, one entry per CDR3 protein. This table holds about 440,000 distinct CDR3 sequences, around 19% found once. The data originate from a study of T-cell memory formation after mild COVID-19. V was pared by 5 bases and J by 4 bases, with 9 bases between. The CDR3 extends over 13 amino acids. This clonotype was sampled from an adult woman who had mild COVID-19 (a few samples of this study predate the infection). Cell type and time point are not known. The sequenced sample consisted of PBMCs or a T cell subset sorted from them (not recorded which). This chain uses TRBV12-3 or TRBV12-4 with TRBJ1-5, with D possibly being TRBD1 (6 bases). CDR3 sequence: CASSLTGNQPQHF. In DNA form, the CDR3 reads TGTGCCAGCAGTCTAACAGGGAATCAGCCCCAGCATTTT.